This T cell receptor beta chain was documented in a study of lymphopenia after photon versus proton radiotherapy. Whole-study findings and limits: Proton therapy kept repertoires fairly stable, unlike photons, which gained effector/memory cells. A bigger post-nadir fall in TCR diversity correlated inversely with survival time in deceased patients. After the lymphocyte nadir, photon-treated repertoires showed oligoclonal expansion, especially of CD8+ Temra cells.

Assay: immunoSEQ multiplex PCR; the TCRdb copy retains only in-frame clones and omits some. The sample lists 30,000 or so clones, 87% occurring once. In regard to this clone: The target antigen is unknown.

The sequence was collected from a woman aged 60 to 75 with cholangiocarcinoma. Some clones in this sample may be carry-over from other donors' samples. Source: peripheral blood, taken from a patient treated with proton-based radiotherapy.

The CDR3 loop reads CASSSRVAGGLQYF. The CDR3 DNA is TGTGCCAGCAGCTCCCGAGTAGCGGGAGGGTTGCAGTACTTC. J is TRBJ2-7 and V is TRBV7-6, with 11 nucleotides matching TRBD2. CDR3 size: 14 residues. V lost 4 bases, J lost 9 bases, and 8 bases stayed unmatched. CDR1 SGHVS and CDR2 FNYEAQ come from the germline V gene. The whole variable domain, filled in from reference TRBV7-6 and TRBJ2-7, reads GAGVSQSPRYKVTKRGQDVALRCDPISGHVSLYWYRQALGQGPEFLTYFNYEAQQDKSGLPNDRFSAERPEGSISTLTIQRTEQRDSAMYRCASSSRVAGGLQYFGPGTRLTVT.